The rows below give T cell receptor beta chains drawn from one sample of a study of response to subunit inactivated influenza vaccine. A single record per CDR3 protein comes from TCRdb applying MiXCR to the RT-PCR reads. The table lists roughly 500,000 distinct CDR3 sequences, approximately 15% of them singletons. This specimen consisted of CD4+ T cells sorted from PBMCs, obtained roughly 24 months after vaccination. The receptors come from a man between 50 and 75 years old who received an inactivated influenza vaccine. Each CDR3 is given with its conserved first and last residue. A D gene is named only where the DNA matches it firmly. Only part of the rows carry a size: once, few, many, or a class if the clone is expanded.

clone_size: -; j_call: TRBJ2-7; d_call: TRBD1; v_call: TRBV20-1; cdr3_aa: CSARTGNSYEQYF; cdr3_nt: TGCAGTGCTAGGACAGGGAATTCCTACGAGCAGTACTTC
clone_size: few; j_call: TRBJ1-1; d_call: -; v_call: TRBV20-1; cdr3_aa: CSASLGYSYTEAFF; cdr3_nt: TGCAGTGCTAGCTTAGGATACAGTTACACTGAAGCTTTCTTT
clone_size: -; j_call: TRBJ1-1; d_call: -; v_call: TRBV30; cdr3_aa: CAWSKAANTEAFF; cdr3_nt: TGTGCCTGGAGTAAGGCAGCGAACACTGAAGCTTTCTTT
clone_size: few; j_call: TRBJ2-7; d_call: TRBD1; v_call: TRBV12-3/TRBV12-4; cdr3_aa: CASSPTGALSYEQYF; cdr3_nt: TGTGCCAGCAGTCCAACAGGGGCCCTTTCCTACGAGCAGTACTTC
clone_size: -; j_call: TRBJ1-1; d_call: -; v_call: TRBV12-3/TRBV12-4; cdr3_aa: CASSTNLGTEAFF; cdr3_nt: TGTGCCAGCAGTACCAACTTAGGCACTGAAGCTTTCTTT
clone_size: -; j_call: TRBJ2-5; d_call: -; v_call: TRBV29-1; cdr3_aa: CSGRQETQYF; cdr3_nt: TGCAGCGGACGCCAAGAGACCCAGTACTTC
clone_size: many; j_call: TRBJ1-5; d_call: TRBD1; v_call: TRBV7-2; cdr3_aa: CASTQGAGSNQPQHF; cdr3_nt: TGTGCCAGCACCCAGGGGGCAGGGTCCAATCAGCCCCAGCATTTT
clone_size: -; j_call: TRBJ2-2; d_call: TRBD2; v_call: TRBV24-1; cdr3_aa: CATRGTSGSSRGTGELFF; cdr3_nt: TGTGCCACCCGAGGGACTAGCGGGAGTTCTCGTGGGACCGGGGAGCTGTTTTTT
clone_size: -; j_call: TRBJ1-6; d_call: TRBD1; v_call: TRBV5-6; cdr3_aa: CASSPRQGGNSPLHF; cdr3_nt: TGTGCCAGCAGTCCCAGACAGGGAGGAAATTCACCCCTCCACTTT
clone_size: few; j_call: TRBJ2-1; d_call: TRBD2; v_call: TRBV28; cdr3_aa: CASSLVTSGFGWSNEQFF; cdr3_nt: TGTGCCAGCAGTTTAGTTACTAGCGGGTTCGGGTGGAGCAATGAGCAGTTCTTC
clone_size: -; j_call: TRBJ2-1; d_call: TRBD2; v_call: TRBV14; cdr3_aa: CASSRPLAGYNEQFF; cdr3_nt: TGTGCCAGCAGCCGGCCCCTAGCGGGGTACAATGAGCAGTTCTTC
clone_size: -; j_call: TRBJ2-7; d_call: TRBD1; v_call: TRBV11-2; cdr3_aa: CASSLVGTDYYEQYF; cdr3_nt: TGTGCCAGCAGCTTAGTGGGGACAGATTACTACGAGCAGTACTTC
clone_size: many; j_call: TRBJ1-2; d_call: TRBD1; v_call: TRBV4-3; cdr3_aa: CASSPTGRDGYTF; cdr3_nt: TGCGCCAGCAGTCCGACAGGGCGGGATGGCTACACCTTC
clone_size: many; j_call: TRBJ1-1; d_call: -; v_call: TRBV5-1; cdr3_aa: CASSSELEAFF; cdr3_nt: TGCGCCAGCAGCTCCGAATTGGAAGCTTTCTTT
clone_size: many; j_call: TRBJ2-2; d_call: -; v_call: TRBV7-8; cdr3_aa: CASSLDGVNANTGELFF; cdr3_nt: TGTGCCAGCAGCTTGGACGGAGTGAACGCGAACACCGGGGAGCTGTTTTTT
clone_size: -; j_call: TRBJ2-2; d_call: TRBD2; v_call: TRBV7-2; cdr3_aa: CASSLGLAGPVRELFF; cdr3_nt: TGTGCCAGCAGCTTAGGGCTAGCGGGGCCGGTGCGGGAGCTGTTTTTT
clone_size: once; j_call: TRBJ2-3; d_call: -; v_call: TRBV7-9; cdr3_aa: CASSLPTVTDTQYF; cdr3_nt: TGTGCCAGCAGCTTACCGACAGTTACAGATACGCAGTATTTT
clone_size: many; j_call: TRBJ2-7; d_call: -; v_call: TRBV21-1; cdr3_aa: CASSKLDIRRTAYEQYF; cdr3_nt: TGTGCCAGCAGCAAACTTGATATTCGACGGACAGCCTACGAGCAGTACTTC
clone_size: few; j_call: TRBJ2-2; d_call: TRBD2; v_call: TRBV4-2; cdr3_aa: CASSQQSDWLAGDPTGELFF; cdr3_nt: TGTGCCAGCAGCCAACAATCGGATTGGTTAGCGGGAGACCCCACCGGGGAGCTGTTTTTT
clone_size: many; j_call: TRBJ2-7; d_call: TRBD2; v_call: TRBV6-2/TRBV6-3; cdr3_aa: CASSYSGLVGVYYEQYF; cdr3_nt: TGTGCCAGCAGTTATTCCGGACTAGTGGGGGTATACTACGAGCAGTACTTC